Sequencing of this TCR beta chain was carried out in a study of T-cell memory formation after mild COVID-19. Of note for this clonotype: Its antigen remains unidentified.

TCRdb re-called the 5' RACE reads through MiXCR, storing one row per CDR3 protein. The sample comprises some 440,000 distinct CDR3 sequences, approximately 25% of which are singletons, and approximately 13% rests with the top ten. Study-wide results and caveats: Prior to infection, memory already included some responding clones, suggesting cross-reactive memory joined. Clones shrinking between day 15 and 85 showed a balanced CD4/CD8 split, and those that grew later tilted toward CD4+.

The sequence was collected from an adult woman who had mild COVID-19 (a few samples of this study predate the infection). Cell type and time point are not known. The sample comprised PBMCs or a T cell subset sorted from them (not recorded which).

The CDR3, as DNA: TGTGCCACCAGTGATTCACGACAGGCGGTCTATGGCTACACCTTC. Translating it yields CATSDSRQAVYGYTF. The chain has TRBV24-1 and TRBJ1-2; weak D call: TRBD1 (6 bases). Germline CDR1 reads KGHDR; CDR2 reads SFDVKD. V lost 2 bases and J lost 4, with 13 bases in between. This CDR3 is 15 amino acids long.